This T cell receptor beta chain emerged from a study of blood T cell repertoires in COVID-19. Germline trimming cut 2 bases from V and 10 bases from J; bases unmatched to any gene: 11. This CDR3 spans 15 amino acids. Germline CDR1 reads SEHNR; CDR2 reads FQNEAQ (reference sequence). Clones were sequenced by immunoSEQ multiplex PCR, and TCRdb holds only the in-frame ones, with some missing. Of around 370,000 clones listed, around 91% are singletons. This receptor was obtained from a young woman who had recovered from COVID-19. This chain connects TRBV7-9 to TRBJ1-1, with 9 positions matching TRBD1. What was sequenced was peripheral blood. The CDR3, as DNA: TGTGCCAGCAGCTTAAGAGGGGGACAGGGCGATTCAGCTTTCTTT. Translated: CASSLRGGQGDSAFF.